The rows below give T cell receptor beta chains drawn from one sample of a study of blood T cell repertoires in COVID-19. The assay was immunoSEQ multiplex PCR, and TCRdb's table has in-frame clones only and misses some. This sample has 380,000 or so clones; 89% occur once, and the top ten carry around 1.3%. Input material: peripheral blood. These receptors were collected from a man aged 35-49 years with acute or convalescent COVID-19. The CDR3 runs from the conserved cysteine through the conserved F or W. D genes are given only for firm matches. A row's size may be missing; if present it is once, few, many or a size class.

CDR3 DNA	CDR3 protein	D gene	clone size	V gene	J gene
TGTGCCAGCAAATTCGGCGGGAGCACCGGGGAGCTGTTTTTT	CASKFGGSTGELFF	TRBD2	-	TRBV28	TRBJ2-2
TGTGCCAGCAGCCTGGGAACAGGGGACACAGCATACAATGAGCAGTTCTTC	CASSLGTGDTAYNEQFF	TRBD1	-	TRBV28	TRBJ2-1
TGTGCCAGCAGCTTAGGGGCTAGCGGGGGACAAGAGACCCAGTACTTC	CASSLGASGGQETQYF	TRBD2	-	TRBV7-2	TRBJ2-5
TGTGCCAGCTCACTACAGGGAGGCAATCAGCCCCAGCATTTT	CASSLQGGNQPQHF	-	-	TRBV18	TRBJ1-5
TGTGCCAGCAGTGATGGCGGCTCCTACGAGCAGTACTTC	CASSDGGSYEQYF	-	-	TRBV6-1	TRBJ2-7
TGTGCCAGTAGTATCCCACAGGAAAAACTGTTTTTT	CASSIPQEKLFF	-	few	TRBV19	TRBJ1-4
TGTGCCAGCAGACACGAAAGTTCTGGAAACACCATATATTTT	CASRHESSGNTIYF	-	-	TRBV9	TRBJ1-3
TGTGCCAGCAGGGAGGGACAGATAAGCCTCCACGAGCAGTACTTC	CASREGQISLHEQYF	-	-	TRBV5-6	TRBJ2-7
TGTGCCAGCAGATACGGACAGGAGCAGTTCTTC	CASRYGQEQFF	-	-	TRBV7-2	TRBJ2-1
TGTGCCAGCAGCTTGCCGACAGGGGGCGAGCATAATGAAAAACTGTTTTTT	CASSLPTGGEHNEKLFF	TRBD1	-	TRBV5-6	TRBJ1-4
TGTGCCAGTGGGAAACAGGGGGCTGGCGAGCAGTACTTC	CASGKQGAGEQYF	TRBD1	-	TRBV19	TRBJ2-7
TGTGCCAGCAGTCCCCCCGGACAGGGTATCCTCAAGGAGTCGTTCTTC	CASSPPGQGILKESFF	TRBD1	few	TRBV27	TRBJ2-1
TGTGCCAGCAGTTTGGTGGGACAGCTGTACTTC	CASSLVGQLYF	TRBD1	few	TRBV12-3/TRBV12-4	TRBJ2-7
TGTGCCATCAAGGCGGAGTGGAACACTGAAGCTTTCTTT	CAIKAEWNTEAFF	-	-	TRBV10-3	TRBJ1-1
TGTGCCAGCAGAGACCTGACAGGGGGCGAACAGCCCCAGCATTTT	CASRDLTGGEQPQHF	TRBD1	-	TRBV28	TRBJ1-5
TGTGCCACCGGTGCCGGGTCGAATGAAAAACTGTTTTTT	CATGAGSNEKLFF	-	-	TRBV15	TRBJ1-4
TGTGCCAGCAGTTTAGGGGGGGTGACTGAAGCTTTCTTT	CASSLGGVTEAFF	-	-	TRBV12-3/TRBV12-4	TRBJ1-1
TGTGCCAGCAGTGGACAGGGAGGCGGGGAGCTGTTTTTT	CASSGQGGGELFF	-	-	TRBV6-4	TRBJ2-2
TGTGCCAGCAGCTTTGGACAGGGGATTTCCTACGAGCAGTACTTC	CASSFGQGISYEQYF	TRBD1	once	TRBV7-9	TRBJ2-7
TGCGCCAGCAGCACCGGGACTAGTGGAGAGACCCAGTACTTC	CASSTGTSGETQYF	TRBD2	-	TRBV5-1	TRBJ2-5
TGTGCCAGCAGTTCCTTAGCGGGAGTCCTCTACAATGAGCAGTTCTTC	CASSSLAGVLYNEQFF	TRBD2	-	TRBV27	TRBJ2-1
TGTGCCAGCAGTTTATTCAGGGAGGGGGCTAATGAAAAACTGTTTTTT	CASSLFREGANEKLFF	-	-	TRBV28	TRBJ1-4
TGTGCCAGCAGCTTTTTAGCGGGGGGGACCAGCCCTTACAATGAGCAGTTCTTC	CASSFLAGGTSPYNEQFF	TRBD2	-	TRBV11-2	TRBJ2-1
TGTGCCATGCTAACGGACCGCCCGGGGGACACCATATATTTT	CAMLTDRPGDTIYF	-	-	TRBV10-3	TRBJ1-3
TGCGCCAGCAGTGAACTAGATCGGCCCGGGGAGCTGTTTTTT	CASSELDRPGELFF	-	-	TRBV10-1	TRBJ2-2
TGTGCCAGCAGCACAGGTGGTGTGGGCTCCTACAATGAGCAGTTCTTC	CASSTGGVGSYNEQFF	-	-	TRBV11-3	TRBJ2-1
TGTGCCAGCAGCTGGACTCAGGGGGAAGCTTTCTTT	CASSWTQGEAFF	-	-	TRBV3-1/TRBV3-2	TRBJ1-1
TGTGCCACCAATCCTCCTCCGGGACAGGGATTCGTTTATCAGCCCCAGCATTTT	CATNPPPGQGFVYQPQHF	TRBD1	-	TRBV19	TRBJ1-5
TGTGCCAGCAGCGTGGGACTAGCGGTTCAAGAGACCCAGTACTTC	CASSVGLAVQETQYF	TRBD2	once	TRBV9	TRBJ2-5
TGTGCCAGCAGCCAAGGACAGGCGCGTCCCTACGAGCAGTACTTC	CASSQGQARPYEQYF	TRBD1	-	TRBV5-4	TRBJ2-7
TGTGCCAGCAGCTTGGCTCACAGCCTAGGAAACACCATATATTTT	CASSLAHSLGNTIYF	-	few	TRBV5-4	TRBJ1-3
TGTGCCATCAGTGAGTCCTCAGGGGCCAGTGAAAAACTGTTTTTT	CAISESSGASEKLFF	-	-	TRBV10-3	TRBJ1-4
TGCAGTGCTAGTCGGGCAGGGGGCGAGCAGTACTTC	CSASRAGGEQYF	TRBD1	-	TRBV20-1	TRBJ2-7
TGTGCCAGCAGCCCAGGGGGGAAGTACGAGCAGTACTTC	CASSPGGKYEQYF	-	-	TRBV9	TRBJ2-7
TGTGCCAGCGAGACCCCACAGGGGGCATCCAAAAACATTCAGTACTTC	CASETPQGASKNIQYF	TRBD1	-	TRBV28	TRBJ2-4
TGTGCCAGCAGCCCGTCGGGGGTTCGAGGGTCACCCCTCCACTTT	CASSPSGVRGSPLHF	-	-	TRBV2	TRBJ1-6
TGCGCCAGCAGTGAGTTTGTAAGCAGGGAAACCGGGGAGCTGTTTTTT	CASSEFVSRETGELFF	-	-	TRBV10-1	TRBJ2-2
TGTGCCAGCAGCCGAGACAGGGGGAGCTCCTATAATTCACCCCTCCACTTT	CASSRDRGSSYNSPLHF	TRBD1	-	TRBV3-1/TRBV3-2	TRBJ1-6
TGTGCCAGCAGCCCGGTGTGGGGGCGCGACGGGGAGCTGTTTTTT	CASSPVWGRDGELFF	-	-	TRBV3-1/TRBV3-2	TRBJ2-2
TGTGCCAGCAGCCTGGACACATACACTGAAGCTTTCTTT	CASSLDTYTEAFF	-	-	TRBV5-5	TRBJ1-1
TGTGCCAGCAGTGATAGACTAGCGGGAGTAGTTGATGAGCAGTTCTTC	CASSDRLAGVVDEQFF	TRBD2	-	TRBV27	TRBJ2-1
TGCGCCAGCAGCTTGGGGGGACAGGGCTATGGCTACACCTTC	CASSLGGQGYGYTF	TRBD1	-	TRBV5-1	TRBJ1-2
TGCGCCAGCAGCCGACAGACAAACACTGAAGCTTTCTTT	CASSRQTNTEAFF	-	-	TRBV4-1	TRBJ1-1
TGTGCCAGCTCACCACGGCCCAGGGCAGGGACAGCGGCCGGGGAGCTGTTTTTT	CASSPRPRAGTAAGELFF	TRBD1	-	TRBV18	TRBJ2-2
TGTGCCAGCAGGGGTGGGAGTACTGAAGCTTTCTTT	CASRGGSTEAFF	-	-	TRBV12-3/TRBV12-4	TRBJ1-1
TGCAGCGTTGACACAGGAGCGAACACTGAAGCTTTCTTT	CSVDTGANTEAFF	-	-	TRBV29-1	TRBJ1-1
TGTGCCAGCAGTATAACCGGGACAGGGTCAAATCAGCCCCAGCATTTT	CASSITGTGSNQPQHF	TRBD1	-	TRBV28	TRBJ1-5
TGTGCCAGCAGCACCCGGGTTACGAACACCGGGGAGCTGTTTTTT	CASSTRVTNTGELFF	-	few	TRBV9	TRBJ2-2
TGTGCTAGCAGCCCTAACGAGCGGGGGAAGCAGTTCTTC	CASSPNERGKQFF	TRBD2	-	TRBV7-7	TRBJ2-1
TGTGCCATCAGTACAGGGCAGGATAATTCACCCCTCCACTTT	CAISTGQDNSPLHF	-	once	TRBV10-3	TRBJ1-6
TGTGCCAGCAGTTACACCCATACGGGACAGGGAACCCACCGTGAGCAGTTCTTC	CASSYTHTGQGTHREQFF	TRBD1	-	TRBV6-2/TRBV6-3	TRBJ2-1
TGTGCCAGCAGTTCCACTAGCGGGGTTCGGGATACGCAGTATTTT	CASSSTSGVRDTQYF	TRBD2	-	TRBV27	TRBJ2-3
TGTGCTGGAGGGGGCGCCTATGGCTACACCTTC	CAGGGAYGYTF	TRBD1	once	TRBV30	TRBJ1-2
TGTGCCAGCAGTTTATCGAGGGGACAGCAGAACACTGAAGCTTTCTTT	CASSLSRGQQNTEAFF	TRBD1	-	TRBV27	TRBJ1-1
TGCGCCAGCAGTGGATCGACTTCCTACAATGAGCAGTTCTTC	CASSGSTSYNEQFF	-	-	TRBV10-2	TRBJ2-1
TGTGCCAGCAGTTTATTCAGGGGTAGTGAAAAACTGTTTTTT	CASSLFRGSEKLFF	-	-	TRBV28	TRBJ1-4
TGCGCCAGCAGCCAGGCGGGAGGGACGGCGACAAATGAAAAACTGTTTTTT	CASSQAGGTATNEKLFF	-	-	TRBV4-1	TRBJ1-4
TGTGCCAGCAGCCAAGAGGGGGCTCTGAACACTGAAGCTTTCTTT	CASSQEGALNTEAFF	-	-	TRBV14	TRBJ1-1
TGTGCCTGGGACAGTTTTACTGAAGCTTTCTTT	CAWDSFTEAFF	-	once	TRBV30	TRBJ1-1
TGTGCCAGCAGCGCCCTAATGACAGGGATCAGAGTGGCCTACGAGCAGTACTTC	CASSALMTGIRVAYEQYF	TRBD1	-	TRBV2	TRBJ2-7